This T cell receptor beta chain was retrieved from a study of cytomegalovirus exposure and HLA in healthy donors. Study-wide findings and caveats: Immune exposure data for these donors was limited to CMV serostatus.

Primers for the PCR totalled 60 Vbeta and 13 Jbeta. The assay was immunoSEQ multiplex PCR, and TCRdb's table has in-frame clones only and misses some. This sample has some 130,000 clones; 80% occur once, and the top ten carry more than 3%. Concerning this clone: What it binds is not known.

CDR3 size: 14 residues. Per germline, CDR1 WNHNN and CDR2 SYGVQD (reference sequence). V shed 4 bases and J 9 bases; nucleotides not matched to a gene: 8. This clonotype was sampled from a male donor in good health and CMV-seronegative. Material: PBMCs. The gene calls are TRBV10-1 and TRBJ2-3; 9 bases are a match to TRBD2. CDR3 nucleotides: TGCGCCAGCAGTGCGGCTAGCGGGATATCAACGCAGTATTTT. It specifies CASSAASGISTQYF.